These T cell receptor beta chains were read from a single sample in a study of cytomegalovirus exposure and HLA in healthy donors. Measured with immunoSEQ multiplex PCR; TCRdb has only the in-frame clones, and not every one. The sample shows 130,000 to 150,000 clones, approximately 89% of them seen only once. Sequenced material: PBMCs. These receptors all stem from a woman under 30 in good health and CMV-seropositive. Both conserved end residues are part of each CDR3. A D gene is named only where the DNA matches it firmly. Not every row has a clone size; where given, it reads once, few, many or a size class.

clone size,V gene,D gene,CDR3 length,J gene,CDR3 DNA,CDR3 protein
.,TRBV11-2,.,18,TRBJ2-2,TGTGCCAGCAGCTCCAACGCCGGGACAAAGGGAGGGGCCGGGGAGCTGTTTTTT,CASSSNAGTKGGAGELFF
.,TRBV15,.,16,TRBJ1-5,TGTGCCACCAGCAGAGAGGGCAGGGGCGGCAATCAGCCCCAGCATTTT,CATSREGRGGNQPQHF
.,TRBV18,TRBD1,15,TRBJ1-2,TGTGCCAGCTCACCCGGGACAGGAGCTAACTATGGCTACACCTTC,CASSPGTGANYGYTF
.,TRBV4-2,.,15,TRBJ1-4,TGTGCCAGCAGCCTGTACCGGGGGAGGGACGAAAAACTGTTTTTT,CASSLYRGRDEKLFF
.,TRBV11-2,.,15,TRBJ1-1,TGTGCCAGCAGCTTCCAGACGGGAGGGAACACTGAAGCTTTCTTT,CASSFQTGGNTEAFF
.,TRBV9,.,14,TRBJ2-5,TGTGCCAGCAGCGTATCGGCTAGCCAAGAGACCCAGTACTTC,CASSVSASQETQYF
.,TRBV5-1,.,17,TRBJ2-1,TGCGCCAGCAGCGCCGGGGGAACCGGGACAGTGTACAATGAGCAGTTCTTC,CASSAGGTGTVYNEQFF
.,TRBV7-9,.,14,TRBJ1-1,TGTGCCAGCAGCTTTAACCCCCGGTTTCTTGAAGCTTTCTTT,CASSFNPRFLEAFF
.,TRBV4-1,.,16,TRBJ1-3,TGCGCCAGCAGCCAAGATCAGGGCCTCTCTGGAAACACCATATATTTT,CASSQDQGLSGNTIYF
.,TRBV5-4,.,15,TRBJ1-1,TGTGCCAGCAGCTTGGGGGGCGGGGCTAACACTGAAGCTTTCTTT,CASSLGGGANTEAFF
once,TRBV7-2,TRBD1,15,TRBJ2-7,TGTGCCAGCAGATCCGGGACAGGGGTTCCCTACGAGCAGTACTTC,CASRSGTGVPYEQYF
.,TRBV28,.,16,TRBJ1-4,TGTGCCAGCAGTTTAGGTCAGGGTGCAACTAATGAAAAACTGTTTTTT,CASSLGQGATNEKLFF
once,TRBV15,.,13,TRBJ1-1,TGTGCCACCAGCGCAGGACTGGACACTGAAGCTTTCTTT,CATSAGLDTEAFF
.,TRBV11-2,TRBD2,17,TRBJ2-1,TGTGCCAGCAGCTTAGGACTAGCGGGGGGGCCCGGGAATGAGCAGTTCTTC,CASSLGLAGGPGNEQFF
.,TRBV7-6,TRBD1,15,TRBJ2-1,TGTGCCAGCAGCTTAGAACAGGGGGCTCGGAATGAGCAGTTCTTC,CASSLEQGARNEQFF
.,TRBV7-8,.,14,TRBJ1-6,TGTGCCAGCAGCGCTGGGAGGGGTGGTTCACCCCTCCACTTT,CASSAGRGGSPLHF
.,TRBV29-1,TRBD2,14,TRBJ2-1,TGCAGCGTTGTTGGTCTAGCGGGGGGCAATGAGCAGTTCTTC,CSVVGLAGGNEQFF
.,TRBV7-2,TRBD1,16,TRBJ2-1,TGTGCCAGCAGTCCCACAGGGGTAGAGTCCTACAATGAGCAGTTCTTC,CASSPTGVESYNEQFF
.,TRBV5-1,TRBD2,15,TRBJ2-1,TGCGCCAGCAGCGCCGCCAGCGGGGGGGCGAATGAGCAGTTCTTC,CASSAASGGANEQFF
.,TRBV4-1,.,16,TRBJ2-7,TGCGCCAGCAGCCAAGATGAGGACACGTCCTCCTACGAGCAGTACTTC,CASSQDEDTSSYEQYF
.,TRBV4-1,.,17,TRBJ1-3,TGCGCCAGCAGCCAAGATATTGTCAGGGCCTCTGGAAACACCATATATTTT,CASSQDIVRASGNTIYF
.,TRBV27,.,15,TRBJ2-3,TGTGCCAGCAGCGCGGGGGCCTTAGAGTCAGATACGCAGTATTTT,CASSAGALESDTQYF
.,TRBV28,.,16,TRBJ1-1,TGTGCCAGCTGCACGTCGCCCTTTGGGGGGGACACTGAAGCTTTCTTT,CASCTSPFGGDTEAFF
.,TRBV11-3,.,14,TRBJ2-7,TGTGCCAGCAGCTCGGGGGGCGAGGTCAACGAGCAGTACTTC,CASSSGGEVNEQYF
few,TRBV4-3,TRBD1,14,TRBJ2-7,TGCGCCAGCAGCCCGGACAGGGGGGACTACGAGCAGTACTTC,CASSPDRGDYEQYF
.,TRBV5-4,TRBD1,14,TRBJ1-1,TGTGCCAGCACCCAGGGACAGAAGAACACTGAAGCTTTCTTT,CASTQGQKNTEAFF
.,TRBV4-2,.,12,TRBJ2-7,TGTGCCAGCAGCCAAGATCAATACGAGCAGTACTTC,CASSQDQYEQYF
.,TRBV29-1,TRBD1,11,TRBJ1-2,TGCAGCGGCAGGGGGCCCTATGGCTACACCTTC,CSGRGPYGYTF
.,TRBV2,TRBD1,16,TRBJ1-4,TGTGCCAGCAGCGGCCCTGAGGGACAGGGCGGGTTCGAACTGTTTTTT,CASSGPEGQGGFELFF
.,TRBV6-5,.,15,TRBJ1-2,TGTGCCAGCAGTCTTAGCGGGGGCTTCGGATTGGGCTACACCTTC,CASSLSGGFGLGYTF
.,TRBV18,TRBD2,16,TRBJ2-3,TGTGCCAGCTCACCACCGGTGCGGGGGAACACAGATACGCAGTATTTT,CASSPPVRGNTDTQYF